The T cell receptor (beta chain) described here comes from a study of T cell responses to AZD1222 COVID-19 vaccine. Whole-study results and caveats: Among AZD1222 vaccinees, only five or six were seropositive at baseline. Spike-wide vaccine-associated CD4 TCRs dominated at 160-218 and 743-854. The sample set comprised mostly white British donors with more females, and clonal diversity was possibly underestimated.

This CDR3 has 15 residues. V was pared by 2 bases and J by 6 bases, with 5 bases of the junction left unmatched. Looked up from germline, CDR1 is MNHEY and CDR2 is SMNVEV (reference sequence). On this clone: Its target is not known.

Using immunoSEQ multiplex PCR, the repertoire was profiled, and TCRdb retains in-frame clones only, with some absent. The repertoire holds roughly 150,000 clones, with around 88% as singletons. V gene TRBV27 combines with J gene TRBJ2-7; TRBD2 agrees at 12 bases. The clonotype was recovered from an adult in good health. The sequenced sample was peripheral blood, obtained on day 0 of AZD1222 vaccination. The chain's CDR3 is CASSLRLAGGPEQYF. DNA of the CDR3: TGTGCCAGCAGTTTAAGGCTAGCGGGAGGGCCCGAGCAGTACTTC.